The 24 T cell receptor beta chains below all came from one sample that was sequenced in a study of a mutant IDH1 vaccine in newly diagnosed glioma. Time point specified: week 5, during vaccination. Doses of 300 ug of mutant IDH1 20-mer peptide were given with topical imiquimod. This table comes from immunoSEQ multiplex PCR, and its TCRdb copy is limited to in-frame clones, with some not included. The sample lists fewer than 30,000 clones; 75% to 80% were seen once. Their antigens remain unidentified. The sequencing here drew on PBMCs, taken from a glioma patient whose treatment included an IDH1 peptide vaccine. These receptors were obtained from a man aged 40-55 years with glioma.

This clone showed up just once. This sequence joins TRBV11-2 and TRBJ2-1; either TRBD1 or TRBD2 may fit D (6 bases each). Germline V CDR1 and CDR2: SGHAT, FQNNGV. The CDR3 length is 15 residues. Trimming shortened V by 2 bases and J by 5 bases, and 13 bases separated the two germline ends. This chain's CDR3 is CASSLTGAAHNEQFF. As DNA, the CDR3 is TGTGCCAGCAGCTTAACGGGGGCGGCCCACAATGAGCAGTTCTTC. The full variable domain, in which reference TRBV11-2 and TRBJ2-1 provide the parts outside the CDR3, is EAGVAQSPRYKIIEKRQSVAFWCNPISGHATLYWYQQILGQGPKLLIQFQNNGVVDDSQLPKDRFSAERLKGVDSTLKIQPAKLEDSAVYLCASSLTGAAHNEQFFGPGTRLTVL.

This chain joins TRBV9 and TRBJ1-2; D is uncertain. This CDR3 spans 14 amino acids. The germline CDR1 and CDR2 sequences are SGDLS and YYNGEE. V dropped 0 bases and J dropped 3 bases, with 9 bases sitting between them. CDR3 in amino acids: CASSVAPGDYGYTF. The CDR3 bases are TGTGCCAGCAGCGTAGCTCCCGGGGACTATGGCTACACCTTC.

V and J are TRBV27 and TRBJ2-1, with D unresolved. Looked up from germline, CDR1 is MNHEY and CDR2 is SMNVEV (reference sequence). V lost 2 bases and J lost 2, with 7 bases in between. CDR3 size: 14 residues. The CDR3 region is CASSLVGTYNEQFF. In DNA form, the CDR3 reads TGTGCCAGCAGTTTAGTAGGGACCTACAATGAGCAGTTCTTC.

The chain links TRBV5-6 to TRBJ1-5; 8 positions agree with TRBD1. Looked up from germline, CDR1 is SGHDT and CDR2 is YYEEEE. Trimming cost V 4 bases and J 7 bases; bases outside gene matches: 4. The CDR3 contains 13 residues. The CDR3 is CASSRTGSQPQHF. DNA for the CDR3: TGTGCCAGCAGCCGGACAGGGAGCCAGCCCCAGCATTTT.

This sequence joins TRBV27 and TRBJ2-1, with 14 nucleotides matching TRBD2. Losses at the gene ends were 6 bases for V and 2 bases for J; bases not matched to a gene: 6. The CDR3 has 17 residues. The germline CDR1 and CDR2 sequences are MNHEY and SMNVEV (reference sequence). In nucleotides, the CDR3 is TGTGCCAGCAGGCCCGGGACTAGCGGGAGCACCTACAATGAGCAGTTCTTC. Translated, it gives CASRPGTSGSTYNEQFF.

This clone was observed a single time. The chain couples TRBV5-6 to TRBJ1-1; no clear D. Germline lookup yields CDR1 SGHDT and CDR2 YYEEEE. The CDR3 has 12 residues. Trimming shortened V by 2 bases and J by 0 bases, and 2 bases separated the two germline ends. The CDR3 DNA follows: TGTGCCAGCAGCTTCATGAACACTGAAGCTTTCTTT. Amino acids: CASSFMNTEAFF.

This chain uses TRBV10-3 with TRBJ2-7; 8 bases are shared with TRBD1. The junction had 10 bases not matched to a gene; V was cut back by 6 bases and J by 3 bases. CDR1 ENHRY and CDR2 SYGVKD come from the germline V gene. The CDR3 extends over 15 amino acids. The CDR3 spells CAISSGGAPSYEQYF. The DNA of the CDR3 is TGTGCCATCAGCTCAGGGGGCGCCCCTAGCTACGAGCAGTACTTC.

The chain recombines TRBV11-2 with TRBJ1-6, with D maybe TRBD1 (5 bases). V dropped 5 bases and J dropped 7 bases, with 9 bases sitting between them. From germline, CDR1 is SGHAT and CDR2 FQNNGV. There are 13 residues in the CDR3. The CDR3: CASSAGGNSPLHF. CDR3 nucleotides: TGTGCCAGCAGCGCCGGGGGAAATTCACCCCTCCACTTT.

This rearrangement joins TRBV5-5 to TRBJ2-7; D is ambiguous. Between the trimmed V and J ends, which lost 3 bases and 2 bases, there was a span of 9 bases. This CDR3 is built from 13 residues. In germline, CDR1 is SGHKS, CDR2 YYEKEE (reference sequence). Here the CDR3 reads CASSWVDPYEQYF. The CDR3 nucleotides are TGTGCCAGCAGCTGGGTAGACCCCTACGAGCAGTACTTC. The whole variable domain, filled in from reference TRBV5-5 and TRBJ2-7, reads DAGVTQSPTHLIKTRGQQVTLRCSPISGHKSVSWYQQVLGQGPQFIFQYYEKEERGRGNFPDRFSARQFPNYSSELNVNALLLGDSALYLCASSWVDPYEQYFGPGTRLTVT.

J is TRBJ1-1 and V is TRBV11-2; D ambiguous. V was trimmed by 5 bases and J by 1 base, leaving 8 bases between them. Germline assignment: CDR1 SGHAT and CDR2 FQNNGV. This CDR3 is built from 13 residues. The CDR3 DNA sequence: TGTGCCAGCAGCCAAGACACGAACACTGAAGCTTTCTTT. This codes for CASSQDTNTEAFF.

The chain carries TRBV5-4 and TRBJ1-1; the D is unclear. The CDR3 has 15 amino acids. Trimming left V 0 bases short and J 8 bases short, with 17 bases between. Per germline, CDR1 SGHNT and CDR2 YYREEE (reference sequence). In DNA form, the CDR3 reads TGTGCCAGCAGCTTGGGGGCAGGTCCCATGGCGGAAGCTTTCTTT. This encodes CASSLGAGPMAEAFF.

The chain carries TRBV6-5 and TRBJ2-7, with TRBD2 matching over 7 bases. Germline V gives CDR1 MNHEY, CDR2 SVGAGI. This CDR3 contains 16 residues. J was trimmed by 6 bases and V by 2 bases; bases with no gene match: 13. CDR3 amino acids: CASSYEGGRGAGEQYF. The DNA of the CDR3 is TGTGCCAGCAGTTACGAAGGCGGGAGAGGAGCAGGCGAGCAGTACTTC.

This chain joins TRBV6-1 and TRBJ2-7; 9 nucleotides line up with TRBD1. V gave up 6 bases and J gave up 3 bases; unmatched junction bases: 9. CDR3 length: 15 residues. Germline CDR1 and CDR2: MNHNS and SASEGT. Here the CDR3 DNA reads TGTGCCAGCAGGGGCACTTTGGGACAGGGCTACGAGCAGTACTTC. Protein sequence: CASRGTLGQGYEQYF.

This clone was observed a few times. This sequence joins TRBV30 and TRBJ1-5, with D unresolved. This CDR3 region has 12 residues. Germline CDR1 GTSNPN, CDR2 SVGIG (reference sequence). Between the trimmed V and J ends, which lost 1 base and 3 bases, there was a span of 4 bases. Here the CDR3 DNA reads TGTGCCTGGAGTGACAACAATCAGCCCCAGCATTTT. This codes for CAWSDNNQPQHF.

V gene TRBV6-5 combines with J gene TRBJ2-7; TRBD2 aligns across 7 bases. The CDR3 consists of 15 residues. The junction had 8 bases not matched to a gene; V was cut back by 6 bases and J by 0 bases. Per germline, CDR1 MNHEY and CDR2 SVGAGI. CDR3 loop: CASSLGGEGSYEQYV. The CDR3 region has the DNA TGTGCCAGCAGCTTAGGCGGGGAGGGCTCCTACGAGCAGTACGTC.

This clone was seen a few times. J is TRBJ1-1 and V is TRBV6-1; no firm D call. The CDR3 has 13 amino acids. V was cut by 7 bases and J by 5 bases, with 14 bases left in between. Germline V gives CDR1 MNHNS, CDR2 SASEGT. Written as DNA, the CDR3 is TGTGCCAGCAAACCCACCGGGAGGACTGAAGCTTTCTTT. It yields the protein CASKPTGRTEAFF.

The J gene is TRBJ2-3, the V gene TRBV5-4; 7 nucleotides match TRBD2. CDR3 length: 17 residues. Germline V CDR1 and CDR2: SGHNT, YYREEE (reference sequence). The V segment lost 0 bases and the J segment 3 bases; nucleotides outside the gene matches: 10. This CDR3 is CASSLGGGRGLTDTQYF. The DNA for the CDR3 is TGTGCCAGCAGCTTGGGGGGCGGGAGAGGTTTAACAGATACGCAGTATTTT.

This rearrangement joins TRBV6-1 to TRBJ1-5; weak D call: TRBD1 (6 bases). V lost 1 base and J lost 4, with 11 bases in between. CDR1 and CDR2 from the germline V gene are MNHNS and SASEGT. CDR3 size: 15 residues. CDR3 DNA sequence: TGTGCCAGCAGTGAAGGGGTGGGGGCAAATCAGCCCCAGCATTTT. The encoded protein is CASSEGVGANQPQHF.

This clone was seen only once. This chain connects TRBV19 to TRBJ1-1, with 8 bases identical to TRBD1. In germline, CDR1 is LNHDA, CDR2 SQIVND (reference sequence). This CDR3 has 13 residues. Trimming at V came to 6 bases and at J to 4 bases, leaving 4 bases not matched to a gene. The CDR3 DNA sequence: TGTGCCAGTAGGAACAGGGGGGGCACTGAAGCTTTCTTT. Translating it yields CASRNRGGTEAFF.

The chain recombines TRBV18 with TRBJ1-3; D is ambiguous. The germline gives CDR1 KGHSH, CDR2 LQKENI. Trimming cost V 4 bases and J 0 bases, with 10 bases left between them. CDR3 length: 15 amino acids. CDR3 protein: CASSLPAVSGNTIYF. In DNA, the CDR3 is TGTGCCAGCTCACTGCCGGCTGTCTCTGGAAACACCATATATTTT.

This clone was counted only a few times. The chain couples TRBV7-9 to TRBJ2-5, with 10 bases aligning to TRBD1. The CDR3 is made up of 14 amino acids. The J segment lost 4 bases and the V segment lost 5 bases, leaving 4 bases of the junction unmatched. From germline, CDR1 is SEHNR and CDR2 FQNEAQ (reference sequence). The CDR3 sequence: CASSPRTGGETQYF. The CDR3 coding sequence is TGTGCCAGCAGCCCCCGGACAGGGGGAGAGACCCAGTACTTC.

The chain carries TRBV6-5 and TRBJ1-3; D perhaps matches TRBD1 (6 bases). CDR3 length equals 14 residues. Germline CDR1 and CDR2: MNHEY and SVGAGI. V lost 5 bases and J lost 4, with 12 bases in between. CDR3 sequence reads: CASSDTGFGNTIYF. The CDR3 nucleotides are TGTGCCAGCAGTGATACAGGGTTCGGAAACACCATATATTTT.

CDR3: CASSLLGANEKLFF. The DNA of the CDR3 is TGTGCCAGCAGCCTACTCGGGGCTAATGAAAAACTGTTTTTT. This chain links TRBV7-8 with TRBJ1-4; D call uncertain. Germline assignment: CDR1 SGHVS and CDR2 FQNEAQ. The CDR3 length is 14 residues. V was clipped by 5 bases and J by 3 bases, with 10 bases between them.

The chain carries TRBV5-4 and TRBJ2-3, with no clear D. V was clipped by 3 bases and J by 3 bases, with 17 bases between them. This CDR3 is built from 16 residues. The germline CDR1 and CDR2 sequences are SGHNT and YYREEE (reference sequence). CDR3 residues: CASSSGSGEVTDTQYF. CDR3 sequence (DNA): TGTGCCAGCAGCTCGGGCAGTGGTGAGGTTACAGATACGCAGTATTTT.